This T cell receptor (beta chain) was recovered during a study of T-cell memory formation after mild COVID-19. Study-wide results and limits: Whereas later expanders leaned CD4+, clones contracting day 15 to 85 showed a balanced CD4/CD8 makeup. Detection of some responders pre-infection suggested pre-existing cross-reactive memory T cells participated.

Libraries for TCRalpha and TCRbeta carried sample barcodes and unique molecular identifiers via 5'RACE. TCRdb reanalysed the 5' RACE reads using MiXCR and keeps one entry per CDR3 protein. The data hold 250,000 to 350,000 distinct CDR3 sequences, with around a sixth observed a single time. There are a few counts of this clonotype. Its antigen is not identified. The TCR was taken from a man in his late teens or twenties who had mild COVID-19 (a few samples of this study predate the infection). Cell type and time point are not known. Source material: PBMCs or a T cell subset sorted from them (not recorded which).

DNA of the CDR3: TGTGCCAGCAGTTTGGGGGGCCAGGATTACGAGCAGTACTTC. It yields the protein CASSLGGQDYEQYF. The gene calls are TRBV12-3 or TRBV12-4 and TRBJ2-7; D may correspond to TRBD1 or TRBD2 (6 bases each). V lost 3 bases and J 4 bases, leaving 13 bases between the germline ends. CDR3 length: 14 amino acids.